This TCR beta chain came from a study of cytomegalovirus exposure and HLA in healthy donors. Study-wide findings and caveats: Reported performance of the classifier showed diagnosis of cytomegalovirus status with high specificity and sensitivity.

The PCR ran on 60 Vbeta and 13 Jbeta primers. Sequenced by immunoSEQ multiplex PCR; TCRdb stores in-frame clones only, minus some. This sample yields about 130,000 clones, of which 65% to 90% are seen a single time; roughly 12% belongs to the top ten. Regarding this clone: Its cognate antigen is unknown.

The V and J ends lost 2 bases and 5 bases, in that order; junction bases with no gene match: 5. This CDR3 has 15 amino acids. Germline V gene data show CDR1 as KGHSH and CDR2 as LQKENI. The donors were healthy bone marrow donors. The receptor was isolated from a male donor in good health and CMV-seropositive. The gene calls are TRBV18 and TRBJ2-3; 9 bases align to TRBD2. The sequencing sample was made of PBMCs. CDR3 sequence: CASSPIAGEGDTQYF. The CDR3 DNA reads TGTGCCAGCTCACCAATAGCGGGAGAAGGAGATACGCAGTATTTT. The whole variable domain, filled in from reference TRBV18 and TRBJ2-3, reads NAGVMQNPRHLVRRRGQEARLRCSPMKGHSHVYWYRQLPEEGLKFMVYLQKENIIDESGMPKERFSAEFPKEGPSILRIQQVVRGDSAAYFCASSPIAGEGDTQYFGPGTRLTVL.